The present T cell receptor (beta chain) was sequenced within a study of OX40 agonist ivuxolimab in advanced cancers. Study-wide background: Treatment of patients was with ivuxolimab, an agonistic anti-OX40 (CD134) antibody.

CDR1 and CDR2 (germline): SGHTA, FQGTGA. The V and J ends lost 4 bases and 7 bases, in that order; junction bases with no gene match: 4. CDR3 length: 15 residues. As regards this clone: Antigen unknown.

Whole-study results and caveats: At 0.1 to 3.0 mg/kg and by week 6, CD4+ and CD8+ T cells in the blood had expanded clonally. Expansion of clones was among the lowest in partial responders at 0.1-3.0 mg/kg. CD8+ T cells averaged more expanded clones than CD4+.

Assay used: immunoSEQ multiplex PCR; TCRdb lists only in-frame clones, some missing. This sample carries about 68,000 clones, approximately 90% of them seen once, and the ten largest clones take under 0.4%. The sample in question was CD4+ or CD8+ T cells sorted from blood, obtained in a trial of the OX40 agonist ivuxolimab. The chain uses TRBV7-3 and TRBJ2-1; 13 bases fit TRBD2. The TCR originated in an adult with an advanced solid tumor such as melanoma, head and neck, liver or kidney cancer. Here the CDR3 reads CASSSTGLAGNEQFF. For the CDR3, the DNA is TGTGCCAGCAGCTCGACGGGACTAGCGGGAAATGAGCAGTTCTTC.